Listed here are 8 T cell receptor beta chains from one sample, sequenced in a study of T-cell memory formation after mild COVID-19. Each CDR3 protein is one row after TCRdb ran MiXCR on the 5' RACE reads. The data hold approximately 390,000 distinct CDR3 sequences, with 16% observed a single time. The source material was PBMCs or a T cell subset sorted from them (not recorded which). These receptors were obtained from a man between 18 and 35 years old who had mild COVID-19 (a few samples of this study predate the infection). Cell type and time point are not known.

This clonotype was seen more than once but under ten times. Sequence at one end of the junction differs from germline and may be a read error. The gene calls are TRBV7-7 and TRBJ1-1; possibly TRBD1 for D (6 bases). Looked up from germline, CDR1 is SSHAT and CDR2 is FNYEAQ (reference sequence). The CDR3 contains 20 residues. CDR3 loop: CASRPLRGGGGASVDTEAFF. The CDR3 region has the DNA TGTGCTAGCAGACCCCTACGAGGGGGGGGGGGCGCGAGCGTAGACACTGAAGCTTTCTTT.

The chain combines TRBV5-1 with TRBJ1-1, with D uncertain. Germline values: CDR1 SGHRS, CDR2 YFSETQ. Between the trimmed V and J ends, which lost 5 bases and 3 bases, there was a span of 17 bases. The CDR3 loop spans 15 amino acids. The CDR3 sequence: CASRMGKGSDTEAFF. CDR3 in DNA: TGCGCCAGCAGAATGGGAAAGGGTTCAGACACTGAAGCTTTCTTT.

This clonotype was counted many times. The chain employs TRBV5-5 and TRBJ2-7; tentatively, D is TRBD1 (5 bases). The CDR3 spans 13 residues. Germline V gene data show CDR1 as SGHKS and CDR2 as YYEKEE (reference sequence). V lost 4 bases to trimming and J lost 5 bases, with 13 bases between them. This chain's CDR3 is CASSPGLRDEQYV. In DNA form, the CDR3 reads TGTGCCAGCAGCCCCGGGCTCAGGGACGAGCAGTACGTC.

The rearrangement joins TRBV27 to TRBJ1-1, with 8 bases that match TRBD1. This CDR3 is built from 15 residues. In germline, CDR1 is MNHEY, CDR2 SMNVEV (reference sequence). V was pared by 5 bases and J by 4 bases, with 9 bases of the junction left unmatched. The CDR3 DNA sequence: TGTGCCAGCAGTCAGACCCGGACAGGGCTCACTGAAGCTTTCTTT. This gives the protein CASSQTRTGLTEAFF.

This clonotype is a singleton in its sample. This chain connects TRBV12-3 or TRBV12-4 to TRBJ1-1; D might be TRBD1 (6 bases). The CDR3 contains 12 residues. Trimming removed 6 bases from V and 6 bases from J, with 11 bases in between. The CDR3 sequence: CASSSGQPEAFF. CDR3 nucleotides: TGTGCCAGCAGCTCCGGACAGCCTGAAGCTTTCTTT.

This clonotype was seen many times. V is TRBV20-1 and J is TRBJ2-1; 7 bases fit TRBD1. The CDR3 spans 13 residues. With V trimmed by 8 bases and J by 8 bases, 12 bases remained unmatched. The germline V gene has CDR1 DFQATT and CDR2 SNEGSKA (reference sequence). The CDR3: CSSPDRVGDEQFF. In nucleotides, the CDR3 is TGCAGTTCGCCTGACAGGGTAGGCGATGAGCAGTTCTTC.

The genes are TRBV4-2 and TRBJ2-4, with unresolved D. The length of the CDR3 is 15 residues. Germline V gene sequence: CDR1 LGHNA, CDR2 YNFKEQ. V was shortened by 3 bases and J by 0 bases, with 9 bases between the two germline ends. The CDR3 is CASSQADLAKNIQYF. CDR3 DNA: TGTGCCAGCAGCCAGGCCGATTTAGCCAAAAACATTCAGTACTTC.

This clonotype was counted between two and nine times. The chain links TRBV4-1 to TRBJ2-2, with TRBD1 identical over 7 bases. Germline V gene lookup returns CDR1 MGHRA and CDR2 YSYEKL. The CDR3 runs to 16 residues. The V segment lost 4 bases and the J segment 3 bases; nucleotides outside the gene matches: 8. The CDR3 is CASSLTQGPDTGELFF. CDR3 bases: TGCGCCAGCAGCCTCACACAGGGGCCCGACACCGGGGAGCTGTTTTTT.